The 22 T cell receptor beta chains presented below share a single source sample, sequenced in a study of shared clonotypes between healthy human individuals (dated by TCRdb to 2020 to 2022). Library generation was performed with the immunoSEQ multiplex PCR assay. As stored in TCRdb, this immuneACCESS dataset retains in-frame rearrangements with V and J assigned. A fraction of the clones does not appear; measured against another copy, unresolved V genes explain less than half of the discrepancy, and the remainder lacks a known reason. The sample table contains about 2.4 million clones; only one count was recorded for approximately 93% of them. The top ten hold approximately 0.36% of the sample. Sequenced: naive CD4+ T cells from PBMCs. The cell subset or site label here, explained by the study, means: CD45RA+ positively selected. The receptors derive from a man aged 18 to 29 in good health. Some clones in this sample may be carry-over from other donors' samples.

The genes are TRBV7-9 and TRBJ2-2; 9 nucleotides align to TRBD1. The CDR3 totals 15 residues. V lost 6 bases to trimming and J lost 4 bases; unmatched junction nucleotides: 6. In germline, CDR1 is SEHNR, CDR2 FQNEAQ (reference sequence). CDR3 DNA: TGTGCCAGCAGGACCGACAGGGGGGGCACCGGGGAGCTGTTTTTT. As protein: CASRTDRGGTGELFF.

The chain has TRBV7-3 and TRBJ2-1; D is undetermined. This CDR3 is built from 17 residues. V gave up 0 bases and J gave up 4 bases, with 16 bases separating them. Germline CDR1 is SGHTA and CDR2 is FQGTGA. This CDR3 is CASSLTGTVSIYNEQFF. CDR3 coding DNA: TGTGCCAGCAGCTTAACCGGAACTGTCTCTATTTACAATGAGCAGTTCTTC.

The CDR3 DNA reads TGTGCCAGCAGCGTAGAGCTAGCGGGAGTTTATACGCAGTATTTT. It translates to CASSVELAGVYTQYF. The V and J genes are TRBV9 and TRBJ2-3, with 10 bases that match TRBD2. This CDR3 contains 15 residues. Germline CDR1 and CDR2: SGDLS and YYNGEE. Trimming took 0 bases from V and 7 from J; bases not matched to a gene: 5.

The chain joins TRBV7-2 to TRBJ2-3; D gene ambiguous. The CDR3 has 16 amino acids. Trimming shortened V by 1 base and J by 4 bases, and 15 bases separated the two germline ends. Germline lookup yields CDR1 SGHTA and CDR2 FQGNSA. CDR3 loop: CASSLESFTWADTQYF. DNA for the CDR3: TGTGCCAGCAGCTTAGAAAGTTTTACCTGGGCAGATACGCAGTATTTT.

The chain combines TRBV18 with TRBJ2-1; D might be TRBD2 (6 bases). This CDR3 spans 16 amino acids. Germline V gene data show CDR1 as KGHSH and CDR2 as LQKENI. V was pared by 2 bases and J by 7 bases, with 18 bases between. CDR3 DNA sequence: TGTGCCAGCTCACCAATGGTGGGCGGGGAGTTAAATGAGCAGTTCTTC. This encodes CASSPMVGGELNEQFF.

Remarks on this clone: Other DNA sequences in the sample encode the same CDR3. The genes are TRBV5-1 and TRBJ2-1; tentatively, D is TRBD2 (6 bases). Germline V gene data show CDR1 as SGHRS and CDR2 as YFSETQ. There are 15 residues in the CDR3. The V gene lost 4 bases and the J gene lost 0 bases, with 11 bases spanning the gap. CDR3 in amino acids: CASSPSTSSYNEQFF. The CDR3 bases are TGCGCCAGCAGCCCCTCGACTAGCTCCTACAATGAGCAGTTCTTC. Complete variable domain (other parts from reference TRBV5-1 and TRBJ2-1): KAGVTQTPRYLIKTRGQQVTLSCSPISGHRSVSWYQQTPGQGLQFLFEYFSETQRNKGNFPGRFSGRQFSNSRSEMNVSTLELGDSALYLCASSPSTSSYNEQFFGPGTRLTVL.

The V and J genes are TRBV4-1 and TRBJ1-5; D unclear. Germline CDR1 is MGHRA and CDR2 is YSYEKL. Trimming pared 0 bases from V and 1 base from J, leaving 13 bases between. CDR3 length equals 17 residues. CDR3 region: CASSQEHSPRSNQPQHF. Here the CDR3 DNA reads TGCGCCAGCAGCCAAGAACATAGCCCGAGGAGCAATCAGCCCCAGCATTTT.

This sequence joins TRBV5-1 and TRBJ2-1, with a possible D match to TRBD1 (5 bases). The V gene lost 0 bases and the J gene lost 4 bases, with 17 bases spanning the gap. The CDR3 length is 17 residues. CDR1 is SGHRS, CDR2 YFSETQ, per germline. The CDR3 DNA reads TGCGCCAGCAGCTTGGGGAAAGGGGCGCCCAATTACAATGAGCAGTTCTTC. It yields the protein CASSLGKGAPNYNEQFF.

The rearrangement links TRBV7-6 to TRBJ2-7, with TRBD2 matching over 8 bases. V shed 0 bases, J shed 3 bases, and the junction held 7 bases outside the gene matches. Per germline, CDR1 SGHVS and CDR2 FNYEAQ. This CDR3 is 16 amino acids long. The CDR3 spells CASSLAPRSGVYEQYF. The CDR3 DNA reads TGTGCCAGCAGCTTAGCCCCACGTAGCGGGGTCTACGAGCAGTACTTC.

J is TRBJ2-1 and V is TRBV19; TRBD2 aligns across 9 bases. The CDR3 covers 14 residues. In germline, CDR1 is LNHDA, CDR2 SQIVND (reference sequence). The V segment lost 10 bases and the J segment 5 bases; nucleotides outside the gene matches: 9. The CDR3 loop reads CAIRAAGGDNEQFF. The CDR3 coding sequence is TGTGCCATCAGGGCAGCGGGAGGTGACAATGAGCAGTTCTTC.

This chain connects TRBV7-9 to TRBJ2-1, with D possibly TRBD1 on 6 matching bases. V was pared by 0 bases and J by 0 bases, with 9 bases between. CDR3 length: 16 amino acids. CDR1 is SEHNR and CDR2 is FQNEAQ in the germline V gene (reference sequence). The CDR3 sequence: CASSLAQGPSYNEQFF. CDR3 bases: TGTGCCAGCAGCTTAGCACAGGGACCCTCCTACAATGAGCAGTTCTTC.

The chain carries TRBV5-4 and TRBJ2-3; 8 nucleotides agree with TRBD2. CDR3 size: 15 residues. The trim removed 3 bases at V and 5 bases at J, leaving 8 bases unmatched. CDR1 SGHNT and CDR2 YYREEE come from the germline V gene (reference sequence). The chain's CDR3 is CASSSAGDLGDTQYF. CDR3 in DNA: TGTGCCAGCAGCTCAGCGGGAGATCTAGGAGATACGCAGTATTTT.

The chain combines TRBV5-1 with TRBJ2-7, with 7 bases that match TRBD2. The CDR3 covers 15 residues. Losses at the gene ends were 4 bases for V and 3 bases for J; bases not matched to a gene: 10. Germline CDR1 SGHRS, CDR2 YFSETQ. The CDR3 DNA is TGCGCCAGCAGCCCTGGGGCGGGAGAGAACTACGAGCAGTACTTC. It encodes CASSPGAGENYEQYF. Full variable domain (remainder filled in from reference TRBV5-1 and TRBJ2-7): KAGVTQTPRYLIKTRGQQVTLSCSPISGHRSVSWYQQTPGQGLQFLFEYFSETQRNKGNFPGRFSGRQFSNSRSEMNVSTLELGDSALYLCASSPGAGENYEQYFGPGTRLTVT.

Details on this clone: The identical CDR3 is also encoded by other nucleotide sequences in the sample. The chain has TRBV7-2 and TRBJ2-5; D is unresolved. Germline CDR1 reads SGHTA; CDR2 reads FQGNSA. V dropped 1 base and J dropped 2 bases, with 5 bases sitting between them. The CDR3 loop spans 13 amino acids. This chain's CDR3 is CASSLDRQETQYF. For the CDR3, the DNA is TGTGCCAGCAGCTTAGATCGACAAGAGACCCAGTACTTC. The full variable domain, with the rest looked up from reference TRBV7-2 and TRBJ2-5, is GAGVSQSPSNKVTEKGKDVELRCDPISGHTALYWYRQSLGQGLEFLIYFQGNSAPDKSGLPSDRFSAERTGGSVSTLTIQRTQQEDSAVYLCASSLDRQETQYFGPGTRLLVL.

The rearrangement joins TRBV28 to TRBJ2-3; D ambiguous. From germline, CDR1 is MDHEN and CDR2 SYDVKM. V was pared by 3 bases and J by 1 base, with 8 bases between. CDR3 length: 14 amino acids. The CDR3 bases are TGTGCCAGCAGTTTTCAGGCTGGCACAGATACGCAGTATTTT. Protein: CASSFQAGTDTQYF.

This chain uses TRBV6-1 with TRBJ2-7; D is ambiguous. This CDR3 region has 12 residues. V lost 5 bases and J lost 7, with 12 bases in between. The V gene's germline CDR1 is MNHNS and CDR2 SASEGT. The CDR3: CASSSPRGEQYF. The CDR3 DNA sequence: TGTGCCAGCAGTTCCCCGCGCGGTGAGCAGTACTTC.

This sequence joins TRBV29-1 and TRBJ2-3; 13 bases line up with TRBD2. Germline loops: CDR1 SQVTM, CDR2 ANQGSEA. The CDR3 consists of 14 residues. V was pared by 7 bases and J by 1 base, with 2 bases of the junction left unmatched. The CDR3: CSGGLAGGTDTQYF. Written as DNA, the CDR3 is TGCAGCGGAGGACTAGCGGGGGGCACAGATACGCAGTATTTT.

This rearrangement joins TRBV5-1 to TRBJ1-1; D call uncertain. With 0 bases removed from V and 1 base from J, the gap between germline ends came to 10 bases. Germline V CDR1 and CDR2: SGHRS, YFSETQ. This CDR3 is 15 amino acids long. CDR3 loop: CASSLGDSSNTEAFF. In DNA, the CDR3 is TGCGCCAGCAGCTTGGGGGATAGCTCGAACACTGAAGCTTTCTTT.

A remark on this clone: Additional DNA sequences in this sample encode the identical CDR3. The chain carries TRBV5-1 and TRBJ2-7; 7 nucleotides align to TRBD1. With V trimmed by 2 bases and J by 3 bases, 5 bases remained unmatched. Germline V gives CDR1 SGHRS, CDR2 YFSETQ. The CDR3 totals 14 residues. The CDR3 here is CASSLGQVSYEQYF. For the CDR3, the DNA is TGCGCCAGCAGCTTAGGACAGGTCAGCTACGAGCAGTACTTC.

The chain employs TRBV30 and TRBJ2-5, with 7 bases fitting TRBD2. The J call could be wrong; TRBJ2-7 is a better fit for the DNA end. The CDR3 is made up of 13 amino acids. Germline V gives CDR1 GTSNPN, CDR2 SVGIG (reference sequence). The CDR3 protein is CAWSRDYLYEQYF. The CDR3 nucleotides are TGTGCCTGGAGCCGGGACTACCTTTACGAGCAGTACTTC.

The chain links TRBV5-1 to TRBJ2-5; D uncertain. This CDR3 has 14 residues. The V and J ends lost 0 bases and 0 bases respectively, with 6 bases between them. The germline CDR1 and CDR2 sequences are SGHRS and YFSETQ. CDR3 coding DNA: TGCGCCAGCAGCTTGGTGGGGAACCAAGAGACCCAGTACTTC. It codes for CASSLVGNQETQYF.

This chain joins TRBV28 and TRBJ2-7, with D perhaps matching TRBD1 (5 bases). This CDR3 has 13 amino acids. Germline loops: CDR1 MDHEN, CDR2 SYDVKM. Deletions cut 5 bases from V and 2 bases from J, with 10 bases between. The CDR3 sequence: CASSRTPTYEQYF. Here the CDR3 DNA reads TGTGCCAGCAGTAGGACACCAACCTACGAGCAGTACTTC.